The sequence of this T cell receptor beta chain was determined in a study of blood T cell repertoires in COVID-19. The CDR3 consists of 18 residues. The V gene end was trimmed by 0 bases and the J gene end by 1 base; junction bases not matched to a gene: 8. Germline-derived CDR1 and CDR2 are WNHNN and SYGVQD (reference sequence). Profiling relied on immunoSEQ multiplex PCR, and the TCRdb table lists in-frame clones only, not all of them. This sample has about 140,000 clones; roughly 83% occur once, and the top ten carry over 4%. This clonotype originated in a man in his 70s who had been exposed to COVID-19. The sample taken for sequencing was PBMCs or T cells enriched from blood (not recorded which). This chain links TRBV10-1 with TRBJ2-3; 9 bases line up with TRBD1. This CDR3 is CASSESGFTGGGTDTQYF. In DNA form, the CDR3 reads TGCGCCAGCAGTGAGTCGGGGTTTACAGGGGGCGGCACAGATACGCAGTATTTT.